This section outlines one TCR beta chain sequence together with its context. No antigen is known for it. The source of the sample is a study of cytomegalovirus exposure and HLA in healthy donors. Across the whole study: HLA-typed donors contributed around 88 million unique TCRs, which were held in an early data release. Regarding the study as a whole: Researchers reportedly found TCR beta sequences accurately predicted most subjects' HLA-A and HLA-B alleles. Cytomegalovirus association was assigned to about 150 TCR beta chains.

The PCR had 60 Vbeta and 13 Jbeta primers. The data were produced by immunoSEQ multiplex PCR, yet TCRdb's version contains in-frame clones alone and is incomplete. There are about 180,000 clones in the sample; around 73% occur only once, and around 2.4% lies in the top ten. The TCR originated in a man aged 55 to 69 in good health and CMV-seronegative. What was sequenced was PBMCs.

CDR3 coding DNA: TGCGCCAGCAGCCAAGAGTTGTACAGCTTAAATGAAAAACTGTTTTTT. Its protein is CASSQELYSLNEKLFF. V gene TRBV4-1 combines with J gene TRBJ1-4; no firm D call. This CDR3 has 16 amino acids. Deletions cut 0 bases from V and 5 bases from J, with 13 bases between. Germline-derived CDR1 and CDR2 are MGHRA and YSYEKL.